This T cell receptor beta chain was recorded in a study of regulatory T cells in long-lasting Graves disease (dated by TCRdb to the early 2020s). Looking at the study overall: Newly diagnosed Graves' disease patients had taken antithyroid drugs for less than 3 months. This study used TCR sequencing and RNA sequencing of peripheral blood to compare persistent Graves' disease patients against newly diagnosed Graves' disease patients. The study was conducted in China and was registered as a clinical trial. A total of about 33 samples were covered by TCR sequencing, comprising some 13 persistent and around 20 newly diagnosed Graves' disease patients. The study at large found these results: Only peripheral blood was studied, because thyroid tissue, the primary lesion, was inaccessible. Preferential use of TRBV28, TRBJ1-2 and TRBJ2-5 was observed in persistent disease, whereas TRBV20-1 and TRBJ2-1 were favored in newly diagnosed disease. Compared with newly diagnosed patients, persistent Graves' disease patients had lower TCR Shannon entropy and fewer highly expanded clones, which suggests clonal expansion. Sequencing and analysis were restricted to the TCR beta chain. A larger number of public clonotypes was shared among persistent patients (around 2,500) than among newly diagnosed patients (about 990). The small sample size was acknowledged by the authors as a limitation that may reduce accuracy.

In this sample, this clonotype turned up many times. Its antigen remains undetermined. Per-nucleotide qualities are absent, and no much larger clonotype sits a single base away. The protocol used for the library was multiplex PCR. The sample was run on an Illumina HiSeq 4000. TCR beta libraries were built with iRepertoire HTBI primers and Arm-PCR amplification of CDR3 regions. Before sequencing, the PCR products went through gel purification. In the paper's pipeline: Across samples, 60 to 70 TRBV and 12 to 15 TRBJ segments were identified and used for gene usage analysis of CDR3 amino acid clonotypes. COPE and FqMerger were used to merge the filtered high-quality paired reads into contigs. BLAST was used to align contigs to IMGT TRBV, TRBD and TRBJ reference genes, with CDR3 defined following IMGT. Clonotypes above 0.1% frequency were classified as highly expanded clones. Shannon entropy served as the measure of repertoire diversity, while the Gini coefficient captured V-J evenness. A clonotype found in more than one individual was treated as public. The public reads were run again by TCRdb, first through fastp at Q25 and then through MiXCR, and only productive beta chains were kept. A single entry per CDR3 protein holds the most common genes and DNA from its merged rows. The V and J calls follow TCRdb's processing rather than the paper's. The table for this sample lists some 500,000 distinct CDR3 sequences; about 13% of them were counted only once. Clones ranked in the top ten supply more than 8.5% of the sample.

V ends up 5 bases short and J 5 bases short, with an unmatched junction base count of 8. From the germline V gene (reference sequence), CDR1 is GTSNPN and CDR2 is SVGIG. The CDR3 starts with the cysteine, ends with the phenylalanine, and has 13 residues. Only the CDR3 part of the read is kept: 39 bases, read in frame from the first base. Interpreted using the paper, the time point label stands for: newly diagnosed GD, antithyroid drugs for less than 3 months. For both TCR sequencing and RNA sequencing, RNA was extracted from PBMCs in TRIzol. The diagnosis of Graves' disease was made according to American Thyroid Association guidelines. Recruitment of patients was carried out at an endocrinology department in Xi'an, China. Each patient gave 8.5 to 9.5 milliliters of peripheral blood, collected in an EDTA anticoagulant tube. Ficoll Paque Plus density gradient separation was used to isolate PBMCs, and no further T cell sorting was performed. RNA quality was checked with an Agilent 2100 Bioanalyzer and agarose gel, and concentration with a NanoDrop 2000.

The same data also contributed to another study, on T cells in Graves' hyperthyroidism and ophthalmopathy. That second publication adds: Stable Graves' hyperthyroidism was defined as no progression to ophthalmopathy during 18 months of follow-up. Hyperthyroidism patients were newly diagnosed, had a disease duration of under 2 months, and were aged 18 to 65 years. Patients with uncontrolled infections, other autoimmune diseases, pregnancy or lactation were excluded. Clinical symptoms, serum thyroxine and TRAb, thyroid ultrasound, and orbital computed tomography formed the basis for the diagnoses. For the first round of RT-PCR on the TCR CDR3, the HTBI primer set was used together with the Qiagen OneStep RT-PCR kit. Most expanded thyroid clonotypes (frequency above 0.001) were also detected in blood, a finding suggesting that blood repertoires may reflect thyroid immune responses. Ophthalmopathy was separated from stable hyperthyroidism by a 13 V-J signature model, with 85% to 90% sensitivity and around 81% specificity obtained in cross-validation and 80%/75% obtained in testing. In validation, the model predicted progression to ophthalmopathy with approximately 71% sensitivity and roughly 72% specificity, a median of 6.5 months before onset. To identify distinguishing TCR V-J signatures, a discovery cohort of roughly 100 patients was used, comprising 40 to 45 with Graves' ophthalmopathy and some 60 with stable Graves' hyperthyroidism. Prospective prediction of ophthalmopathy was tested in an independent validation cohort consisting of about 20 hyperthyroidism patients and 17 patients who later progressed to ophthalmopathy. The 95 to 100 discovery patients were divided at random into training and test sets in a 7:3 ratio. Thyroid tissue and blood T-cell repertoires from about 6 Graves' hyperthyroidism patients were also compared in the study. After blood sampling, hyperthyroidism patients were treated with methimazole at a starting dose of 30 mg daily, and ophthalmopathy patients were treated with high-dose intravenous methylprednisolone. Libraries were constructed in a second round of multiplex PCR, after which size selection and purification were performed. Paired-end sequencing of the libraries was performed with 100 bp reads on an Illumina HiSeq2000. Raw data were processed with SOAPnuke, discarding reads with adapters, uncalled bases, mean Phred below 15, or no exact constant-primer or identifier match. High-quality paired reads were merged using COPE v1.2.5, and each unique nucleotide sequence was defined as a clonotype. MiTCR v1.1 was used to align the clonotypes against IMGT TRBV, TRBD and TRBJ reference segments. Only V-J combinations with frequency above 0.0001, covering about 99% of repertoires, were analysed. A TCS score was defined as the ratio between F50 (clonal expansion) and ExV (chaos), using BLOSUM62-based TCRdist between CDR3 peptides within each V-J. Welch's t-statistics and random forest reduced 514 V-J features to 13, which were used in a naive Bayes classifier (R e1071). Sample size was not statistically predetermined, and blinding of investigators to group allocation was not performed. The paper describes TCR Vbeta CDR3 sequencing of around 140 peripheral blood samples, made up of 43 ophthalmopathy patients, approximately 76 hyperthyroidism patients and roughly 17 progressor patients.

The receptor's source is a man aged 30 to 45 with Graves disease. Donor details come from another sample of the same person, matched by shared clones. The specimen was peripheral blood mononuclear cells (PBMCs), collected at new diagnosis, from a patient treated with antithyroid drugs. In this chain, TRBV30 is recombined with TRBJ1-1; 7 bases in the junction line up with TRBD1. The DNA is as follows: TGTGCCTGGGAGTACAGGGGAAGGACTGAAGCTTTCTTT. Its protein product is CAWEYRGRTEAFF. The CDR3, completed at both ends by the reference TRBV30 and TRBJ1-1 genes, gives the full variable domain SQTIHQWPATLVQPVGSPLSLECTVEGTSNPNLYWYRQAAGRGLQLLFYSVGIGQISSEVPQNLSASRPQDRQFILSSKKLLLSDSGFYLCAWEYRGRTEAFFGQGTRLTVV.